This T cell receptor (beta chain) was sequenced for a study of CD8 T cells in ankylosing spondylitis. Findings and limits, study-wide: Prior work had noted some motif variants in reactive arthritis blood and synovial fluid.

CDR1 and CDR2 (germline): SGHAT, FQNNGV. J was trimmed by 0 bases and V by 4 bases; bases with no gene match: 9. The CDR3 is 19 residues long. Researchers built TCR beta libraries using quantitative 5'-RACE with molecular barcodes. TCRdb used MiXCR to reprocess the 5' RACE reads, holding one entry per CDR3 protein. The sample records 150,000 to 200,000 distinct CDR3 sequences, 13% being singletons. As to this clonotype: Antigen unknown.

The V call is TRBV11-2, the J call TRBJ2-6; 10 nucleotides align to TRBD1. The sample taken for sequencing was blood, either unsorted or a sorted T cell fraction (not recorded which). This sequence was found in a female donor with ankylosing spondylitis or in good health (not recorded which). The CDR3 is CASSSSRQGARSGANVLTF. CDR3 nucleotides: TGTGCCAGCAGCTCGTCCCGACAGGGGGCGCGCTCTGGGGCCAACGTCCTGACTTTC.